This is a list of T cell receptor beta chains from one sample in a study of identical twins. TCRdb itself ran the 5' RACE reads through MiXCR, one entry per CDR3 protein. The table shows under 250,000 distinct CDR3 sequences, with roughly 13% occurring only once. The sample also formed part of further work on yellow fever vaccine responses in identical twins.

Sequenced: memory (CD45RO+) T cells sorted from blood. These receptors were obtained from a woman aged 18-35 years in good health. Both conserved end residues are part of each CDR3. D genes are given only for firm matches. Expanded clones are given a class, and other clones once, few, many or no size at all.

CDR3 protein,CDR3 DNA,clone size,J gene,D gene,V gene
CSAPPAGGVGDTQYF,TGCAGTGCGCCTCCGGCGGGAGGAGTCGGAGATACGCAGTATTTT,NA,TRBJ2-3,TRBD2,TRBV20-1
CSALAGTGTDTQYF,TGCAGTGCCCTGGCAGGGACTGGCACAGATACGCAGTATTTT,NA,TRBJ2-3,NA,TRBV20-1
CAWSTQGGSYEQYF,TGTGCCTGGAGCACACAGGGTGGCTCCTACGAGCAGTACTTC,few,TRBJ2-7,NA,TRBV30
CASSTKSGSASTQYF,TGTGCCAGCAGCACTAAAAGCGGGAGTGCTTCCACGCAGTATTTT,few,TRBJ2-3,TRBD2,TRBV9
CASSEIDGRGHEQYF,TGCGCCAGCAGTGAGATAGACGGCAGGGGCCACGAGCAGTACTTC,few,TRBJ2-7,NA,TRBV10-2
CASSLAPGYEQYF,TGTGCCAGCAGTTTAGCTCCCGGGTATGAGCAGTACTTC,few,TRBJ2-7,NA,TRBV27
CASSGTENTEAFF,TGTGCCAGCAGTGGCACAGAAAACACTGAAGCTTTCTTT,NA,TRBJ1-1,NA,TRBV7-9
CSVEDRESGYGYTF,TGCAGCGTTGAGGACAGAGAGAGCGGTTATGGCTACACCTTC,many,TRBJ1-2,NA,TRBV29-1
CASSFQSEQYF,TGTGCCAGCAGCTTTCAGAGCGAGCAGTACTTC,few,TRBJ2-7,NA,TRBV11-1
CASSPMGRPQETQYF,TGTGCCAGCAGCCCCATGGGGCGGCCCCAAGAGACCCAGTACTTC,few,TRBJ2-5,NA,TRBV7-2
CASSLATGGGTNEQFF,TGTGCCAGCAGTTTAGCAACAGGGGGGGGGACCAATGAGCAGTTCTTC,many,TRBJ2-1,NA,TRBV12-3/TRBV12-4
CSASSAGGGENIQYF,TGCAGTGCTAGCTCAGCGGGAGGGGGGGAAAACATTCAGTACTTC,many,TRBJ2-4,TRBD2,TRBV20-1
CASGGGYRETQYF,TGTGCCAGCGGGGGGGGGTACCGAGAGACCCAGTACTTC,many,TRBJ2-5,TRBD2,TRBV28
CASSLRWGPDTQYF,TGTGCCAGCAGCTTACGGTGGGGGCCAGATACGCAGTATTTT,NA,TRBJ2-3,NA,TRBV7-2